The TCR beta chain described here comes from a study of T cells in Graves' hyperthyroidism and ophthalmopathy. About the research overall: Peripheral blood samples were taken at initial diagnosis, prior to any treatment.

Amplified TCR beta CDR3 regions derived from RNA transcripts. Using the HTBI primer set, a first-round RT-PCR was run on the TCR CDR3. From the multiplex PCR reads, TCRdb called clonotypes with MiXCR, one entry per CDR3 protein. Among about 200,000 distinct CDR3 sequences listed, roughly 17% were seen once. Patients aged 18 to 65 had newly diagnosed hyperthyroidism of under 2 months' duration. In making diagnoses, clinical symptoms, serum thyroxine and TRAb, thyroid ultrasound and orbital computed tomography were all used. Study findings and constraints: Ophthalmopathy stood apart from stable hyperthyroidism in a 13 V-J model.

This clonotype was counted once. No antigen is known for it. Germline is not matched at one junction end, which may reflect a read error. What was sequenced was blood. The clonotype was recovered from a woman between 45 and 65 years old with Graves' hyperthyroidism.

CDR3 protein: CAGSSVQGTEAFF. The CDR3, as DNA: TGTGCCGGCAGTTCAGTCCAAGGCACTGAAGCTTTCTTT. The chain links TRBV6-2 or TRBV6-3 to TRBJ1-1, with unresolved D. This CDR3 comprises 13 residues. Germline-derived CDR1 and CDR2 are MNHEY and SVGEGT.